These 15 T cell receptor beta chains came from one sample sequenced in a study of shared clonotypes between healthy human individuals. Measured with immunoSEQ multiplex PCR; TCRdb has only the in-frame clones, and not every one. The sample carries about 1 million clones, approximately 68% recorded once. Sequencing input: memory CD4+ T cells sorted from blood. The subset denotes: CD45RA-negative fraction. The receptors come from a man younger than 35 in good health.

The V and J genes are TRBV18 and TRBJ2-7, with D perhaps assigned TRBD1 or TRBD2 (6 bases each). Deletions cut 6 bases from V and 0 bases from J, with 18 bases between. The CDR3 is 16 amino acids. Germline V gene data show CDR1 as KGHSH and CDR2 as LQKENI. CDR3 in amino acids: CASSPLGGLLSYEQYF. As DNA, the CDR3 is TGTGCCAGCTCCCCCTTAGGGGGACTCCTCTCCTACGAGCAGTACTTC.

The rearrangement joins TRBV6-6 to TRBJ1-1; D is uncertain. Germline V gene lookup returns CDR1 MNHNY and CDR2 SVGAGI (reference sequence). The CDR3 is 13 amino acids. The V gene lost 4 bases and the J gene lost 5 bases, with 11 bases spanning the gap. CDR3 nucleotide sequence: TGTGCCAGCAGTTCTATGCCGGTTACTGAAGCTTTCTTT. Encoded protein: CASSSMPVTEAFF.

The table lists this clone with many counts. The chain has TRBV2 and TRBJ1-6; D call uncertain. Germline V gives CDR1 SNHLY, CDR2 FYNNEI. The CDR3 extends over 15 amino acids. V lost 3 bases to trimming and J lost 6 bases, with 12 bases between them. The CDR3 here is CASSEAVAINSPLHF. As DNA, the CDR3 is TGTGCCAGCAGTGAGGCGGTCGCAATTAATTCACCCCTCCACTTT.

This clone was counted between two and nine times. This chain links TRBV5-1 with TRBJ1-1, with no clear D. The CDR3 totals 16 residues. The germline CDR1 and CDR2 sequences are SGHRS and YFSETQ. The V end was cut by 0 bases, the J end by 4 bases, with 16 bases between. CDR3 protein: CASSLGDSVRGTEAFF. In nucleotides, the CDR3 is TGCGCCAGCAGCTTGGGTGACTCCGTTCGGGGCACTGAAGCTTTCTTT.

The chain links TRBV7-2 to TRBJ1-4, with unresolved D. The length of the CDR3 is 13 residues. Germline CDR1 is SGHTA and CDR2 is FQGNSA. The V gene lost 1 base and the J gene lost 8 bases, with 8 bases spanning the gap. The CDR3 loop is CASSLGVTEKLFF. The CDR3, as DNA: TGTGCCAGCAGCTTAGGCGTTACGGAAAAACTGTTTTTT.

The DNA for the CDR3 is TGTGCCAGCAGCTTAGTGGCGGGAGGGGCCGAGCAGTACTTC. Translation: CASSLVAGGAEQYF. The chain has TRBV7-9 and TRBJ2-7; 9 bases are shared with TRBD2. Germline V gene sequence: CDR1 SEHNR, CDR2 FQNEAQ (reference sequence). The CDR3 loop spans 14 amino acids. V was pared by 1 base and J by 6 bases, with 4 bases of the junction left unmatched.

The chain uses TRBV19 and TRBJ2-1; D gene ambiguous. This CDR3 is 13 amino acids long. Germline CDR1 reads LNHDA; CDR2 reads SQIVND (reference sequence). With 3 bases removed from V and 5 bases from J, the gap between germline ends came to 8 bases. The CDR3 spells CASSINGNNEQFF. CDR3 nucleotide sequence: TGTGCCAGTAGTATCAATGGAAACAATGAGCAGTTCTTC.

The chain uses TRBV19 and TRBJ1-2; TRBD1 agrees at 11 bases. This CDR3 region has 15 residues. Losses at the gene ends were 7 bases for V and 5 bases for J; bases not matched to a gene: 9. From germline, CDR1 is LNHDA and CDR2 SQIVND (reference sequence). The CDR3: CASINPGQGVYGYTF. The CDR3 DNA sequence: TGTGCCAGTATCAATCCGGGACAGGGGGTTTATGGCTACACCTTC. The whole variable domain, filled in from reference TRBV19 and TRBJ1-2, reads DGGITQSPKYLFRKEGQNVTLSCEQNLNHDAMYWYRQDPGQGLRLIYYSQIVNDFQKGDIAEGYSVSREKKESFPLTVTSAQKNPTAFYLCASINPGQGVYGYTFGSGTRLTVV.

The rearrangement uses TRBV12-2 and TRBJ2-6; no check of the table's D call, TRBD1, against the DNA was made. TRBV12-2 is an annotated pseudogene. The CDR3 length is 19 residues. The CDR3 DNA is TGTGCAAGTCGCTTAGAGAAGGACAGGGGTCACTCTGGGGCCAACGTCCTGACTTTC. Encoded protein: CASRLEKDRGHSGANVLTF.

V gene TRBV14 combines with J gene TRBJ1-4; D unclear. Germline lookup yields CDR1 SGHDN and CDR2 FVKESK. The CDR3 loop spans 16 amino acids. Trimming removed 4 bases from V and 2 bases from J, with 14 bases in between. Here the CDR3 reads CASSPSASITNEKLFF. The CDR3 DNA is TGTGCCAGCAGCCCATCAGCAAGTATTACTAATGAAAAACTGTTTTTT. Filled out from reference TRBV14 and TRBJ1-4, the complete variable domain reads EAGVTQFPSHSVIEKGQTVTLRCDPISGHDNLYWYRRVMGKEIKFLLHFVKESKQDESGMPNNRFLAERTGGTYSTLKVQPAELEDSGVYFCASSPSASITNEKLFFGSGTQLSVL.

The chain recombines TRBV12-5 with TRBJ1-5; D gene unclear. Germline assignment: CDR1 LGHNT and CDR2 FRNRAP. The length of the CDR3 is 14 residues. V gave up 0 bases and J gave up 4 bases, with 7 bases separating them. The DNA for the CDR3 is TGTGCTAGTGGTTTGGTGAGACCTAATCAGCCCCAGCATTTT. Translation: CASGLVRPNQPQHF. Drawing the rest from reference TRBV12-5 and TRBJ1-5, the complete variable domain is DARVTQTPRHKVTEMGQEVTMRCQPILGHNTVFWYRQTMMQGLELLAYFRNRAPLDDSGMPKDRFSAEMPDATLATLKIQPSEPRDSAVYFCASGLVRPNQPQHFGDGTRLSIL.

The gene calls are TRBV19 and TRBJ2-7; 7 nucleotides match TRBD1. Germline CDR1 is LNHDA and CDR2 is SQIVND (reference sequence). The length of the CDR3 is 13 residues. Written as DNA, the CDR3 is TGTGCACCCACGACAGGGCCAACCTACGAGCAGTACTTC. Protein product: CAPTTGPTYEQYF.

The CDR3, as DNA: TGTGCCAGCAGCACTAAGGTTTGGGGCTACACCTTC. Translation gives CASSTKVWGYTF. This sequence joins TRBV6-1 and TRBJ1-2; D is ambiguous. The V and J ends lost 6 bases and 8 bases respectively, with 13 bases between them. The CDR3 extends over 12 amino acids. In germline, CDR1 is MNHNS, CDR2 SASEGT.

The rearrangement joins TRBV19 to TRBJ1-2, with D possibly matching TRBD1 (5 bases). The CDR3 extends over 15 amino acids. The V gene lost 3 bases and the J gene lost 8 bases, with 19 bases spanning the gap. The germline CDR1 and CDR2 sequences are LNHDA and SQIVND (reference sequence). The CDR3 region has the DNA TGTGCCAGTAGTATTGGGGCAGTCGTCTCCGTGGGCTACACCTTC. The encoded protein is CASSIGAVVSVGYTF.

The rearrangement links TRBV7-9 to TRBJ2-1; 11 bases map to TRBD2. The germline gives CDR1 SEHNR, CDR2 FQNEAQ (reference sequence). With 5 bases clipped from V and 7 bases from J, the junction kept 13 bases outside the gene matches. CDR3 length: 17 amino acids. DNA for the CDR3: TGTGCCAGCAGCCAAACAGTAGCGGGAGGGCCCAGGAATGAGCAGTTCTTC. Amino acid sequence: CASSQTVAGGPRNEQFF.